The 20 T cell receptor beta chains reported below all come from one sample, sequenced in a study of OX40 agonist ivuxolimab in advanced cancers. Library generation was performed with the immunoSEQ multiplex PCR assay. The immuneACCESS repertoire file appears here via TCRdb, limited to in-frame rearrangements. These files lack a portion of the clones; in checked studies, under half of the deficit traces to unresolved V genes, and the cause of the others is not known. Present in this sample are about 69,000 clones, 60% to 85% of which were seen just once. The top ten constitute approximately 2.5% of the sample. Sequencing was performed on CD4+ or CD8+ T cells sorted from blood, taken in a trial of the OX40 agonist ivuxolimab. Every receptor here comes from an adult with an advanced solid tumor such as melanoma, head and neck, liver or kidney cancer.

The CDR3 sequence is CASSGYSGRGEQFF. The CDR3 DNA sequence: TGTGCCAGCAGTGGTTATAGCGGACGCGGTGAGCAGTTCTTC. The rearrangement links TRBV6-1 to TRBJ2-1; D perhaps matches TRBD2 (6 bases). Germline lookup yields CDR1 MNHNS and CDR2 SASEGT. This CDR3 contains 14 residues. V shed 4 bases and J shed 9 bases, with 16 bases lying between them.

V and J are TRBV5-1 and TRBJ1-2; D is possibly TRBD1 (5 bases). Trimming stripped 0 bases from V and 6 bases from J, with 6 bases between. This CDR3 is built from 12 residues. Germline loops: CDR1 SGHRS, CDR2 YFSETQ. CDR3 DNA sequence: TGCGCCAGCAGCTTGGCCAGGGATGGCTACACCTTC. The encoded protein is CASSLARDGYTF.

The chain is built from TRBV5-1 and TRBJ2-1, with TRBD2 matching 12 bases. V lost 3 bases, J lost 3 bases, and 4 bases stayed unmatched. The CDR3 is 16 residues long. Germline CDR1 and CDR2: SGHRS and YFSETQ. The CDR3 DNA reads as TGCGCCAGCAGCTCAATGACTAGCGGGAGCTACAATGAGCAGTTCTTC. It translates to CASSSMTSGSYNEQFF.

This chain connects TRBV5-4 to TRBJ2-1, with D perhaps matching TRBD1 or TRBD2 (6 bases each). CDR3 length: 15 residues. Germline CDR1 SGHNT, CDR2 YYREEE (reference sequence). V dropped 4 bases and J dropped 5 bases, with 16 bases sitting between them. The CDR3, as DNA: TGTGCCAGCAGCGGAGGGACACTCCGGAACAATGAGCAGTTCTTC. Protein sequence: CASSGGTLRNNEQFF.

The V gene is TRBV28, the J gene TRBJ2-7; TRBD1 aligns across 7 bases. Losses at the gene ends were 8 bases for V and 6 bases for J; bases not matched to a gene: 13. This CDR3 comprises 14 residues. Germline V gene data show CDR1 as MDHEN and CDR2 as SYDVKM. CDR3 sequence reads: CASVQQGPPLEQYF. In nucleotides, the CDR3 is TGTGCCAGCGTTCAACAGGGGCCCCCTCTCGAGCAGTACTTC. Complete variable domain (other parts from reference TRBV28 and TRBJ2-7): DVKVTQSSRYLVKRTGEKVFLECVQDMDHENMFWYRQDPGLGLRLIYFSYDVKMKEKGDIPEGYSVSREKKERFSLILESASTNQTSMYLCASVQQGPPLEQYFGPGTRLTVT.

The chain uses TRBV7-6 and TRBJ2-1; D may be TRBD2 (5 bases). The V end was cut by 0 bases, the J end by 7 bases, with 10 bases between. Germline V gene sequence: CDR1 SGHVS, CDR2 FNYEAQ. This CDR3 contains 14 residues. The CDR3 nucleotides read TGTGCCAGCAGCTTAGCAAGCGGTAGTAATGAGCAGTTCTTC. This encodes CASSLASGSNEQFF.

V gene TRBV7-2 combines with J gene TRBJ1-1; no firm D call. Germline V CDR1 and CDR2: SGHTA, FQGNSA. CDR3 length: 13 residues. Trimming left V 5 bases short and J 7 bases short, with 14 bases between. The CDR3 coding sequence is TGTGCCAGCAGCGACCCACTCAGCCATGAAGCTTTCTTT. Protein product: CASSDPLSHEAFF.

This chain links TRBV6-5 with TRBJ2-7; no definite D call. The germline V and J ends were trimmed by 5 bases and 3 bases, with 5 bases remaining between them. CDR1 and CDR2 (germline): MNHEY, SVGAGI. The CDR3 extends over 11 amino acids. CDR3 amino acids: CASSVIYEQYF. In nucleotides, the CDR3 is TGTGCCAGCAGTGTGATCTACGAGCAGTACTTC.

This clone has just one count. The chain carries TRBV11-2 and TRBJ2-7; either TRBD1 or TRBD2 may supply D (5 bases each). In germline, CDR1 is SGHAT, CDR2 FQNNGV. This CDR3 has 16 amino acids. V was shortened by 3 bases and J by 2 bases, with 17 bases between the two germline ends. CDR3 DNA sequence: TGTGCCAGCAGCTTGGCCGGGACCCAGGGCACCTACGAGCAGTACTTC. It translates to CASSLAGTQGTYEQYF.

The genes are TRBV18 and TRBJ2-7; no clear D gene. Germline V lookup: CDR1 KGHSH, CDR2 LQKENI. The CDR3 loop spans 11 amino acids. Between the trimmed V and J ends, which lost 8 bases and 4 bases, there was a span of 9 bases. The CDR3 DNA reads TGTGCCAGCCACTCTGGGTACGAGCAGTACTTC. It is translated as CASHSGYEQYF.

The V gene is TRBV27, the J gene TRBJ2-3, with a weak D call TRBD2 (5 bases). The CDR3 has 14 amino acids. V was cut by 3 bases and J by 3 bases, with 10 bases left in between. Germline lookup yields CDR1 MNHEY and CDR2 SMNVEV (reference sequence). CDR3 DNA sequence: TGTGCCAGCAGTTTGGGCGGGCTAACAGATACGCAGTATTTT. This translates into CASSLGGLTDTQYF.

This sequence joins TRBV6-6 and TRBJ2-5; TRBD2 aligns across 8 bases. This CDR3 has 16 amino acids. Trimming removed 3 bases from V and 1 base from J; junction bases left unmatched: 7. Germline assignment: CDR1 MNHNY and CDR2 SVGAGI (reference sequence). CDR3 DNA sequence: TGTGCCAGCAGTTATGCGTTCCGGGGGGGCCAAGAGACCCAGTACTTC. This sequence encodes CASSYAFRGGQETQYF.

About this clone: The sample contains more than one DNA sequence encoding this CDR3. The chain carries TRBV11-2 and TRBJ2-5; 7 bases line up with TRBD2. Looked up from germline, CDR1 is SGHAT and CDR2 is FQNNGV. The length of the CDR3 is 14 residues. With 5 bases clipped from V and 2 bases from J, the junction kept 5 bases outside the gene matches. The CDR3 loop reads CASSLVGGQETQYF. CDR3 nucleotides: TGTGCCAGCAGCCTAGTGGGGGGGCAAGAGACCCAGTACTTC.

The CDR3, as DNA: TGTGCCAGCAGCTTGGGGGCAGGGGAGAACACTGAAGCTTTCTTT. Translating gives CASSLGAGENTEAFF. The chain links TRBV5-5 to TRBJ1-1; possible D gene TRBD1, 6 bases. Germline CDR1 reads SGHKS; CDR2 reads YYEKEE (reference sequence). Trimming shortened V by 0 bases and J by 1 base, and 10 bases separated the two germline ends. The CDR3 runs 15 residues. Filled out from reference TRBV5-5 and TRBJ1-1, the complete variable domain reads DAGVTQSPTHLIKTRGQQVTLRCSPISGHKSVSWYQQVLGQGPQFIFQYYEKEERGRGNFPDRFSARQFPNYSSELNVNALLLGDSALYLCASSLGAGENTEAFFGQGTRLTVV.

The chain's CDR3 is CASSDFSNQPQHF. The CDR3 DNA sequence: TGCGCCAGCAGCGACTTTAGCAATCAGCCCCAGCATTTT. V and J are TRBV10-2 and TRBJ1-5; unclear D gene. CDR3 size: 13 residues. In germline, CDR1 is WSHSY, CDR2 SAAADI. V was shortened by 6 bases and J by 0 bases, with 6 bases between the two germline ends.

The rearrangement uses TRBV19 and TRBJ1-2; 7 bases match TRBD1. V lost 0 bases, J lost 3 bases, and 4 bases stayed unmatched. In germline, CDR1 is LNHDA, CDR2 SQIVND (reference sequence). This CDR3 region has 15 residues. This CDR3 is CASSIDDRAHYGYTF. The CDR3 DNA reads TGTGCCAGTAGTATAGATGACAGGGCCCACTATGGCTACACCTTC.

The sample holds one count of this clone. The V call is TRBV28, the J call TRBJ2-5; no reliable D call. The CDR3 has 13 amino acids. Germline values: CDR1 MDHEN, CDR2 SYDVKM. Trimming removed 2 bases from V and 3 bases from J, with 7 bases in between. CDR3 region: CASSLPQEETQYF. The CDR3 region has the DNA TGTGCCAGCAGTTTACCCCAAGAAGAGACCCAGTACTTC.

The chain is built from TRBV7-9 and TRBJ2-1, with no clear D. The V and J ends lost 6 bases and 10 bases respectively, with 13 bases between them. CDR1 is SEHNR, CDR2 FQNEAQ, per germline (reference sequence). CDR3 length: 12 residues. CDR3 region: CASRSIEHEQFF. The CDR3 nucleotides read TGTGCCAGCAGATCAATAGAGCACGAGCAGTTCTTC.

As to this clone: Additional DNA sequences in this sample encode the identical CDR3. The chain is built from TRBV15 and TRBJ2-5; D is perhaps TRBD1 or TRBD2 (5 bases each). The V end was cut by 0 bases, the J end by 2 bases, with 10 bases between. The germline CDR1 and CDR2 sequences are LNHNV and YYDKDF (reference sequence). The CDR3 length is 15 residues. The CDR3 loop reads CATSRDPGPQETQYF. DNA for the CDR3: TGTGCCACCAGCAGAGATCCGGGACCTCAAGAGACCCAGTACTTC.

This clone was seen a few times. V gene TRBV28 combines with J gene TRBJ1-5, with D perhaps matching TRBD1 (5 bases). Trimming removed 3 bases from V and 10 bases from J, with 19 bases in between. Germline V lookup: CDR1 MDHEN, CDR2 SYDVKM. This CDR3 has 15 residues. CDR3 in amino acids: CASSFTSGTAFPQHF. Written as DNA, the CDR3 is TGTGCCAGCAGTTTCACCTCCGGGACGGCATTTCCCCAGCATTTT.